The 28 T cell receptor beta chains reported below all come from one sample, sequenced in a study of blood T cell repertoires in COVID-19. Libraries were prepared by immunoSEQ multiplex PCR; TCRdb keeps only in-frame clonotypes and omits some of them. The sample comprises 98,000 or so clones, 60% to 85% of which are singletons, and about 2% rests with the top ten. What was sequenced was peripheral blood. These receptors originate from a woman aged 40 to 49 with acute or convalescent COVID-19.

CDR3 nucleotides: TGTGCCAGCAGTTACTCCCTAGGACAGGGGTCCTATGGCTACACCTTC. It translates to CASSYSLGQGSYGYTF. The chain uses TRBV6-6 and TRBJ1-2; 9 bases match TRBD1. The germline V gene has CDR1 MNHNY and CDR2 SVGAGI (reference sequence). Germline trimming cut 0 bases from V and 4 bases from J; bases unmatched to any gene: 6. The CDR3 sequence is 16 residues long.

This clone has a single count. The CDR3 here is CASSPSGGTVYGYTF. In nucleotides, the CDR3 is TGTGCCAGCAGCCCATCAGGGGGGACAGTCTATGGCTACACCTTC. V and J are TRBV7-2 and TRBJ1-2; 7 positions match TRBD1. The CDR3 covers 15 residues. Trimming at V came to 5 bases and at J to 4 bases, leaving 10 bases not matched to a gene. CDR1 SGHTA and CDR2 FQGNSA come from the germline V gene.

The rearrangement joins TRBV4-3 to TRBJ2-7, with 10 bases matching TRBD1. The CDR3 sequence is 14 residues long. Germline V gene lookup returns CDR1 LGHNA and CDR2 YSLEER. V gave up 3 bases and J gave up 2 bases; unmatched junction bases: 1. CDR3 bases: TGCGCCAGCAGCCAGGACAGGGGGGCCTACGAGCAGTACTTC. Its protein product is CASSQDRGAYEQYF.

The rearrangement links TRBV3-1 (or the pseudogene TRBV3-2) to TRBJ2-7; no definite D call. The V gene lost 5 bases and the J gene lost 6 bases, with 11 bases spanning the gap. Germline values: CDR1 LGHDT, CDR2 YNNKEL (reference sequence). The CDR3 runs to 12 residues. CDR3 residues: CASSFELSEQYF. The CDR3 coding sequence is TGTGCCAGCAGCTTCGAACTGAGCGAGCAGTACTTC.

V and J are TRBV7-3 and TRBJ1-1, with 7 bases identical to TRBD1. Germline assignment: CDR1 SGHTA and CDR2 FQGTGA. The CDR3 extends over 14 amino acids. J gave up 9 bases and V 5 bases, and 12 bases lay outside the gene matches. CDR3 nucleotide sequence: TGTGCCAGCAGCCTTAATGGGAGGACAGGTCAAGCTTTCTTT. This encodes CASSLNGRTGQAFF. Based on the CDR3 plus reference TRBV7-3 and TRBJ1-1, the full variable domain is GAGVSQTPSNKVTEKGKYVELRCDPISGHTALYWYRQSLGQGPEFLIYFQGTGAADDSGLPNDRFFAVRPEGSVSTLKIQRTERGDSAVYLCASSLNGRTGQAFFGQGTRLTVV.

This clone came up once. The V and J genes are TRBV6-6 and TRBJ2-5; perhaps TRBD2 as D (6 bases). The length of the CDR3 is 13 residues. The V gene's germline CDR1 is MNHNY and CDR2 SVGAGI (reference sequence). With 6 bases removed from V and 7 bases from J, the gap between germline ends came to 15 bases. The CDR3 DNA reads as TGTGCCAGCAGGCAGACTAGTCAGGGGACCCAGTACTTC. Translation: CASRQTSQGTQYF.

The rearrangement joins TRBV15 to TRBJ1-2; a weak D match, TRBD1 (5 bases). V was pared by 8 bases and J by 5 bases, with 15 bases between. This CDR3 spans 13 amino acids. The germline V gene encodes CDR1 LNHNV and CDR2 YYDKDF (reference sequence). CDR3 sequence (DNA): TGTGCCACCTTCTCCGGGACTTCTTATGGCTACACCTTC. Translated: CATFSGTSYGYTF.

The CDR3 bases are TGTGCCAGCAGCTCCCCCGCGGATACCTACGAGCAGTACTTC. This codes for CASSSPADTYEQYF. V is TRBV28 and J is TRBJ2-7; D gene uncertain. Germline CDR1 is MDHEN and CDR2 is SYDVKM. CDR3 length equals 14 residues. With 6 bases removed from V and 2 bases from J, the gap between germline ends came to 14 bases.

This rearrangement joins TRBV18 to TRBJ1-1, with D unresolved. This CDR3 contains 15 residues. Trimming cost V 7 bases and J 0 bases, with 15 bases left between them. Germline-derived CDR1 and CDR2 are KGHSH and LQKENI. The chain's CDR3 is CASFLETLVNTEAFF. The CDR3, as DNA: TGTGCCAGCTTCCTTGAGACTCTTGTGAACACTGAAGCTTTCTTT.

The chain joins TRBV6-2 or TRBV6-3 to TRBJ2-3; D is uncertain. This CDR3 comprises 15 residues. Germline V lookup: CDR1 MNHEY, CDR2 SVGEGT. V lost 2 bases, J lost 5 bases, and 14 bases lay in between. The CDR3 sequence: CASSYRAVSQDTQYF. The CDR3 DNA sequence: TGTGCCAGCAGTTACCGCGCGGTATCTCAAGATACGCAGTATTTT.

The V and J genes are TRBV5-1 and TRBJ1-3; 8 positions match TRBD1. The V segment lost 0 bases and the J segment 6 bases; nucleotides outside the gene matches: 5. Per germline, CDR1 SGHRS and CDR2 YFSETQ. The CDR3 is made up of 15 amino acids. The CDR3 nucleotides read TGCGCCAGCAGCTTGGGGACAGGGCCTGAAAACACCATATATTTT. Residues: CASSLGTGPENTIYF.

In its sample, this clone was seen a few times. V gene TRBV19 combines with J gene TRBJ1-6; 12 bases map to TRBD1. The ends lost 5 bases at V and 10 bases at J; junction bases unmatched: 9. Germline V gene data show CDR1 as LNHDA and CDR2 as SQIVND (reference sequence). This CDR3 has 16 amino acids. CDR3 amino acids: CASSFTGTGGHSPLHF. The CDR3 coding sequence is TGTGCCAGTAGTTTTACCGGGACAGGGGGCCACTCACCCCTCCACTTT.

This sequence joins TRBV3-1 (or the pseudogene TRBV3-2) and TRBJ2-5, with 7 bases lining up with TRBD1. The CDR3 is 15 amino acids. J lost 1 base, V lost 4 bases, and 6 bases had no gene match. CDR1 and CDR2 (germline): LGHDT, YNNKEL (reference sequence). The CDR3 loop reads CASSPPGTAQETQYF. CDR3 DNA sequence: TGTGCCAGCAGCCCACCCGGGACAGCCCAAGAGACCCAGTACTTC.

Written as DNA, the CDR3 is TGTGCCAGCAGTTGGACTAGCGGGGGAAAAAACAATGAGCAGTTCTTC. It specifies CASSWTSGGKNNEQFF. The chain couples TRBV6-5 to TRBJ2-1; 13 bases agree with TRBD2. V dropped 4 bases and J dropped 5; count of bases not matched to a gene: 5. The CDR3 runs 16 residues. Looked up from germline, CDR1 is MNHEY and CDR2 is SVGAGI.

Only one count was recorded for this clone. The chain joins TRBV6-5 to TRBJ1-4; TRBD1 aligns across 7 bases. Per the germline V gene, CDR1 is MNHEY and CDR2 is SVGAGI. The V segment lost 8 bases and the J segment 0 bases; nucleotides outside the gene matches: 6. This CDR3 has 15 residues. The CDR3 bases are TGTGCCAGCGGGGACAGTTTTGCAACTAATGAAAAACTGTTTTTT. It translates to CASGDSFATNEKLFF.

The chain joins TRBV9 to TRBJ2-1; 11 bases match TRBD2. CDR1 and CDR2 from the germline V gene are SGDLS and YYNGEE. The J segment lost 1 base and the V segment lost 3 bases, leaving 3 bases of the junction unmatched. CDR3 length: 16 amino acids. CDR3 DNA sequence: TGTGCCAGCAGCGCATCTAGCGGGGGGTCCTACAATGAGCAGTTCTTC. Its protein product is CASSASSGGSYNEQFF.

V usage is TRBV4-1 and J usage is TRBJ2-7; D unclear. The CDR3 spans 15 residues. Germline V CDR1 and CDR2: MGHRA, YSYEKL. V shed 0 bases and J shed 0 bases, with 9 bases lying between them. This CDR3 reads CASSQELEISYEQYF. The CDR3 DNA is TGCGCCAGCAGCCAAGAGTTAGAAATCTCCTACGAGCAGTACTTC.

The chain combines TRBV3-1 (or the pseudogene TRBV3-2) with TRBJ2-6, with TRBD2 as a possible D gene (6 bases). Trimming stripped 0 bases from V and 0 bases from J, with 12 bases between. The germline V gene encodes CDR1 LGHDT and CDR2 YNNKEL (reference sequence). The length of the CDR3 is 18 residues. The CDR3 DNA is TGTGCCAGCAGCCAAGAATGGGGGGTAGGCTCTGGGGCCAACGTCCTGACTTTC. Amino acids: CASSQEWGVGSGANVLTF.

The chain joins TRBV7-9 to TRBJ2-3, with D perhaps TRBD2 (5 bases). Trimming shortened V by 0 bases and J by 3 bases, and 10 bases separated the two germline ends. Germline V lookup: CDR1 SEHNR, CDR2 FQNEAQ (reference sequence). The CDR3 spans 15 residues. Here the CDR3 reads CASSLASVWTDTQYF. CDR3 bases: TGTGCCAGCAGCTTAGCTAGCGTATGGACAGATACGCAGTATTTT.

The chain is built from TRBV6-1 and TRBJ1-2; TRBD1 aligns across 8 bases. This CDR3 has 15 residues. Looked up from germline, CDR1 is MNHNS and CDR2 is SASEGT. Trimming took 3 bases from V and 4 from J; bases not matched to a gene: 7. The CDR3: CASSDRGPGGYGYTF. CDR3 bases: TGTGCCAGCAGTGACAGGGGGCCAGGGGGCTATGGCTACACCTTC.

The chain employs TRBV7-2 and TRBJ1-2; TRBD1 matches 12 bases. This CDR3 comprises 17 residues. Germline V gene lookup returns CDR1 SGHTA and CDR2 FQGNSA. V gave up 2 bases and J gave up 7 bases; unmatched junction bases: 11. The CDR3 is CASSLKSAGQGAVGYTF. DNA for the CDR3: TGTGCCAGCAGCTTAAAGTCGGCGGGACAGGGGGCGGTTGGCTACACCTTC. The whole variable domain, filled in from reference TRBV7-2 and TRBJ1-2, reads GAGVSQSPSNKVTEKGKDVELRCDPISGHTALYWYRQSLGQGLEFLIYFQGNSAPDKSGLPSDRFSAERTGGSVSTLTIQRTQQEDSAVYLCASSLKSAGQGAVGYTFGSGTRLTVV.

The J gene is TRBJ1-4, the V gene TRBV5-1; no clear D. The CDR3 runs 16 residues. V lost 3 bases, J lost 0 bases, and 12 bases lay in between. Germline V gives CDR1 SGHRS, CDR2 YFSETQ. The CDR3 here is CASSSKTLSTNEKLFF. The CDR3 DNA follows: TGCGCCAGCAGCTCAAAGACACTCTCAACTAATGAAAAACTGTTTTTT. The variable domain in full, with the rest retrieved from reference TRBV5-1 and TRBJ1-4, is KAGVTQTPRYLIKTRGQQVTLSCSPISGHRSVSWYQQTPGQGLQFLFEYFSETQRNKGNFPGRFSGRQFSNSRSEMNVSTLELGDSALYLCASSSKTLSTNEKLFFGSGTQLSVL.

This clone was seen only a few times. V gene TRBV4-1 combines with J gene TRBJ2-1; weak D call: TRBD2 (6 bases). Germline V CDR1 and CDR2: MGHRA, YSYEKL. Trimming shortened V by 0 bases and J by 5 bases, and 17 bases separated the two germline ends. The CDR3 totals 17 residues. The CDR3 bases are TGCGCCAGCAGCCAAGAGAGTGCGGGGTGGATCCACAATGAGCAGTTCTTC. Residues: CASSQESAGWIHNEQFF.

This clone has ten or more counts. The CDR3 sequence: CASSQVTQGRGNQPQHF. DNA for the CDR3: TGCGCCAGCAGCCAAGTGACGCAGGGAAGAGGCAATCAGCCCCAGCATTTT. The chain is built from TRBV4-1 and TRBJ1-5; D is perhaps TRBD1 (5 bases). Germline-derived CDR1 and CDR2 are MGHRA and YSYEKL. CDR3 size: 17 residues. The V gene lost 1 base and the J gene lost 2 bases, with 15 bases spanning the gap.

This clone was recorded only once. DNA of the CDR3: TGCGCCAGCAGCCAAGATGAGGGAAGTCTCTACAATGAGCAGTTCTTC. Residues: CASSQDEGSLYNEQFF. This chain joins TRBV4-3 and TRBJ2-1, with TRBD2 as a possible D gene (5 bases). CDR1 and CDR2 from the germline V gene are LGHNA and YSLEER. V lost 0 bases, J lost 3 bases, and 12 bases lay in between. The CDR3 totals 16 residues.

The V call is TRBV24-1, the J call TRBJ2-1; 9 positions agree with TRBD2. CDR1 and CDR2 from the germline V gene are KGHDR and SFDVKD. CDR3 length equals 16 residues. The V segment lost 4 bases and the J segment 0 bases; nucleotides outside the gene matches: 3. The CDR3 bases are TGTGCCACCAGTGACCCTAGCGGGATCTCCTACAATGAGCAGTTCTTC. Translating it yields CATSDPSGISYNEQFF.

CDR3 bases: TGTGCCACCCAAGCGCAGGGCGCGAACATTCAGTACTTC. Translated, it gives CATQAQGANIQYF. The rearrangement links TRBV6-5 to TRBJ2-4; tentatively, D is TRBD1 (5 bases). CDR3 length: 13 amino acids. The V gene's germline CDR1 is MNHEY and CDR2 SVGAGI. V gave up 10 bases and J gave up 7 bases, with 17 bases separating them.

This chain links TRBV5-4 with TRBJ2-7, with TRBD2 identical over 11 bases. CDR1 is SGHNT and CDR2 is YYREEE in the germline V gene (reference sequence). V gave up 4 bases and J gave up 3 bases; unmatched junction bases: 12. CDR3 size: 17 residues. The CDR3 sequence: CASSGGGTSGFLYEQYF. CDR3 nucleotides: TGTGCCAGCAGCGGGGGGGGGACTAGCGGTTTTCTCTACGAGCAGTACTTC.